The 12 T cell receptor beta chains below all came from one sample that was sequenced in a study of T-cell memory formation after mild COVID-19. Via MiXCR, TCRdb re-called the 5' RACE reads, giving one row per CDR3 protein. Of hundreds of thousands of distinct CDR3 sequences in the sample, 7.5% to 9.5% were seen once. Sequencing used PBMCs or a T cell subset sorted from them (not recorded which). These receptors all stem from a man aged 18 to 30 who had mild COVID-19 (a few samples of this study predate the infection). Cell type and time point are not known.

This clonotype appeared a few times. This chain joins TRBV10-3 and TRBJ2-2; unclear D gene. Trimming shortened V by 8 bases and J by 0 bases, and 7 bases separated the two germline ends. In germline, CDR1 is ENHRY, CDR2 SYGVKD. The length of the CDR3 is 13 residues. The CDR3 region is CAISSPNTGELFF. The CDR3 DNA is TGTGCCATCTCCTCCCCGAACACCGGGGAGCTGTTTTTT.

This clonotype has a handful of counts. The rearrangement links TRBV9 to TRBJ2-1, with 9 positions matching TRBD1. Germline values: CDR1 SGDLS, CDR2 YYNGEE. The CDR3 covers 17 residues. Unmatched junction bases numbered 10, after V lost 3 bases and J lost 3 bases. This CDR3 is CASSARDRVMGYNEQFF. The CDR3 DNA reads TGTGCCAGCAGCGCCCGGGACAGGGTGATGGGCTACAATGAGCAGTTCTTC.

The rearrangement links TRBV7-8 to TRBJ2-7; possible D gene TRBD1, 6 bases. V was clipped by 5 bases and J by 0 bases, with 20 bases between them. The CDR3 has 17 amino acids. Looked up from germline, CDR1 is SGHVS and CDR2 is FQNEAQ. CDR3 amino acids: CASSVGITGLSSYEQYF. The CDR3 nucleotides read TGTGCCAGCAGCGTAGGGATAACAGGGCTAAGCTCCTACGAGCAGTACTTC.

This clonotype was observed a handful of times. The rearrangement uses TRBV20-1 and TRBJ1-2; 8 bases are a match to TRBD1. The germline V gene has CDR1 DFQATT and CDR2 SNEGSKA (reference sequence). The CDR3 has 14 amino acids. Germline trimming cut 4 bases from V and 4 bases from J; bases unmatched to any gene: 8. The CDR3 DNA sequence: TGCAGTGCTATGTGGGACAGGTCGGGCTATGGCTACACCTTC. The encoded protein is CSAMWDRSGYGYTF.

This clonotype was seen a few times. V usage is TRBV20-1 and J usage is TRBJ2-6; tentative D call: TRBD2 (5 bases). V was trimmed by 2 bases and J by 2 bases, leaving 7 bases between them. The length of the CDR3 is 14 residues. CDR1 DFQATT and CDR2 SNEGSKA come from the germline V gene (reference sequence). The CDR3 region is CSARPGAGANVLTF. The CDR3 DNA is TGCAGTGCTAGACCCGGGGCTGGGGCCAACGTCCTGACTTTC.

The rearrangement uses TRBV12-3 or TRBV12-4 and TRBJ2-1; D gene unclear. Trimming removed 4 bases at V and 5 bases at J, with 12 bases between. CDR3 length: 14 residues. CDR3 sequence: CASSSYSPDNEQFF. DNA of the CDR3: TGTGCCAGCAGTTCCTACAGTCCCGACAATGAGCAGTTCTTC.

The rearrangement links TRBV11-2 to TRBJ1-2; 10 bases are a match to TRBD1. The CDR3 contains 13 residues. Unmatched junction bases numbered 11, after V lost 5 bases and J lost 14 bases. Germline CDR1 SGHAT, CDR2 FQNNGV. This chain's CDR3 is CASSPGKGQGWTF. The CDR3 bases are TGTGCCAGCAGCCCGGGGAAGGGACAGGGGTGGACCTTC.

This chain uses TRBV7-3 with TRBJ2-2; D gene ambiguous. The CDR3 is made up of 13 amino acids. The ends were cut back, 4 bases at V and 6 bases at J, with 9 bases in the middle. Germline V gives CDR1 SGHTA, CDR2 FQGTGA. The CDR3 bases are TGTGCCAGCAGCTCCTCTGTCCCCGGGGAGCTGTTTTTT. Its translation: CASSSSVPGELFF.

Many counts were recorded for this clonotype. This sequence joins TRBV6-5 and TRBJ1-1; D is uncertain. The length of the CDR3 is 15 residues. Germline V CDR1 and CDR2: MNHEY, SVGAGI. V lost 0 bases and J 0 bases, leaving 8 bases between the germline ends. The CDR3 DNA reads TGTGCCAGCAGTTACTCCTCAGGCATGAACACTGAAGCTTTCTTT. This codes for CASSYSSGMNTEAFF.

The chain is built from TRBV4-1 and TRBJ2-7, with 8 positions matching TRBD1. The CDR3 has 15 amino acids. Germline lookup yields CDR1 MGHRA and CDR2 YSYEKL. Losses at the gene ends were 2 bases for V and 3 bases for J; bases not matched to a gene: 6. CDR3 region: CASSQNRDRYYEQYF. CDR3 sequence (DNA): TGCGCCAGCAGCCAAAACCGGGACAGGTACTACGAGCAGTACTTC.

This clonotype was detected many times. The chain joins TRBV6-5 to TRBJ1-2; tentatively, D is TRBD1 (5 bases). CDR1 and CDR2 (germline): MNHEY, SVGAGI. The CDR3 covers 15 residues. V gave up 0 bases and J gave up 4 bases, with 12 bases separating them. The CDR3 is CASSYSGARAYGYTF. DNA for the CDR3: TGTGCCAGCAGTTACTCCGGGGCACGAGCCTATGGCTACACCTTC.

Worth noting for this clonotype: One junction end does not reproduce the germline sequence, and a read error may be involved. The chain is built from TRBV5-1 and TRBJ2-3; the D gene is possibly TRBD2 (6 bases). The CDR3 totals 15 residues. The germline CDR1 and CDR2 sequences are SGHRS and YFSETQ. The CDR3 protein is CASSLAGLGTDTQYF. CDR3 coding DNA: TGCGCCAGCAGTTTGGCGGGGCTGGGCACAGATACGCAGTATTTT.